This T cell receptor (beta chain) was sequenced for a study of cytomegalovirus exposure and HLA in healthy donors. Study observations and caveats: From TCR beta sequences, most subjects' HLA-A and HLA-B alleles were reportedly predicted accurately. HLA alleles were associated with 15,000 to 20,000 TCR beta sequences in a later analysis at 0.05 false discovery rate. Analyses of presence/absence relied on an assumption of roughly uniform sequencing depth across donors.

The count of this clone is one. Its specificity is unknown. This CDR3 has 15 residues. The J segment lost 7 bases and the V segment lost 1 base, leaving 7 bases of the junction unmatched. Germline V gene sequence: CDR1 SGHRS, CDR2 YFSETQ. Each donor was nominally healthy when sampled (though unrecorded immune exposures were likely). The PCR made use of 60 Vbeta and 13 Jbeta primers. Assay: immunoSEQ multiplex PCR; the TCRdb copy retains only in-frame clones and omits some. The top ten hold roughly 2% of the sample, which has under 300,000 clones, roughly 81% seen once. The source of this sequence is a woman between 40 and 50 years old in good health and CMV-seropositive. The chain joins TRBV5-1 to TRBJ2-1; TRBD2 agrees at 8 bases. Sequencing was performed on PBMCs. For the CDR3, the DNA is TGCGCCAGCAGCTTGATCCCGGGACTAGGGAATGAGCAGTTCTTC. It yields the protein CASSLIPGLGNEQFF.